Below are 2 T cell receptor beta chains sequenced from a single sample in a study of T cells in Graves' hyperthyroidism and ophthalmopathy. The TCR beta CDR3 regions underwent amplification using RNA transcripts as the source. Researchers ran a first-round RT-PCR on the TCR CDR3 using the HTBI primer set. Using its own MiXCR run on the multiplex PCR reads, TCRdb lists one record per CDR3 protein. The top ten hold around 3.9% of the sample, which has more than 500,000 distinct CDR3 sequences, around 15% seen once. The sequenced sample was blood. These receptor sequences come from a woman in her 30s with Graves' hyperthyroidism.

This clonotype was detected many times. V and J are TRBV30 and TRBJ1-1; D not resolved. Germline CDR1 GTSNPN, CDR2 SVGIG (reference sequence). Deletions cut 1 base from V and 3 bases from J, with 9 bases between. The CDR3 contains 13 residues. Here the CDR3 DNA reads TGTGCCTGGAGTGAGGGCTTGGACACTGAAGCTTTCTTT. Amino acids: CAWSEGLDTEAFF.

This clonotype was detected many times. The chain employs TRBV15 and TRBJ2-3; D not resolved. Germline values: CDR1 LNHNV, CDR2 YYDKDF (reference sequence). Trimming removed 0 bases at V and 2 bases at J, with 15 bases between. There are 17 residues in the CDR3. CDR3 amino acids: CATSRDPIGGITDTQYF. As DNA, the CDR3 is TGTGCCACCAGCAGAGATCCGATCGGCGGAATCACAGATACGCAGTATTTT.